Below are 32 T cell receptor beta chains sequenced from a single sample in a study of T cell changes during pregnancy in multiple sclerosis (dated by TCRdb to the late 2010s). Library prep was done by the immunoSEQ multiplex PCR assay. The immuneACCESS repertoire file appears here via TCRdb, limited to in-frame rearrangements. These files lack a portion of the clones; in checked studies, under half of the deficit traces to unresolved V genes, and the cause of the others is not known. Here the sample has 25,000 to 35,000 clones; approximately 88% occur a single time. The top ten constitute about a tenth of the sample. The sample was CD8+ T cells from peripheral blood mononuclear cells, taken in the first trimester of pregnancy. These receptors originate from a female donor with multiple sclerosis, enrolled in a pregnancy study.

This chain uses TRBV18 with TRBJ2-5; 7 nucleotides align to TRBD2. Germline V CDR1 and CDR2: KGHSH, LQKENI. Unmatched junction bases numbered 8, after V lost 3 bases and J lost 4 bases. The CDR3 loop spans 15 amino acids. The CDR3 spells CASSPVPPGGETQYF. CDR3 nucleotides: TGTGCCAGCTCACCGGTTCCCCCGGGGGGAGAGACCCAGTACTTC.

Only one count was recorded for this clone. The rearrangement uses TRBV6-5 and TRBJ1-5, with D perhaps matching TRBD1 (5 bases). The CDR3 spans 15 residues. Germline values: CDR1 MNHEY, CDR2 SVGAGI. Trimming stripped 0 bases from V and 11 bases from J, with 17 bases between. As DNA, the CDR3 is TGTGCCAGCAGTTACTCAAGGGGCGAGTACGCGGCCCAGCATTTT. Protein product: CASSYSRGEYAAQHF.

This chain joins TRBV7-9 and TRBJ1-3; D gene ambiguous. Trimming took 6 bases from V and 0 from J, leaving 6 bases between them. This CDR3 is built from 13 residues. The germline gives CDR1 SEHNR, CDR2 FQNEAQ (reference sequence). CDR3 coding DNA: TGTGCCAGCAGGGGGAGCTCTGGAAACACCATATATTTT. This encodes CASRGSSGNTIYF.

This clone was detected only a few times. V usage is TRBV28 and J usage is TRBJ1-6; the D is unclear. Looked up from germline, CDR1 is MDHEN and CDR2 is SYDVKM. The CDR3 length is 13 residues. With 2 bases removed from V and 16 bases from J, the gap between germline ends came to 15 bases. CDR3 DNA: TGTGCCAGCAGTTTAAACGGCCGGCGGAGACTCCACTTT. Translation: CASSLNGRRRLHF.

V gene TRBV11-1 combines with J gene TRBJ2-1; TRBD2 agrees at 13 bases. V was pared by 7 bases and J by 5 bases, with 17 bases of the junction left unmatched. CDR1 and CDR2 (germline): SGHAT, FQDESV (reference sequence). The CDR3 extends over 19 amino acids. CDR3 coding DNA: TGTGCCAGCACGCCCCGGACTAGCGGGAGAAGGCAGGCCCACAATGAGCAGTTCTTC. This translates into CASTPRTSGRRQAHNEQFF.

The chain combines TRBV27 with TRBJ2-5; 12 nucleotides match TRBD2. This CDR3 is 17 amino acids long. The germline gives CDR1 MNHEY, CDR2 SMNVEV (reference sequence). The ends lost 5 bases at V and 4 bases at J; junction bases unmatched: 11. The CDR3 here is CASSVASGRAGAETQYF. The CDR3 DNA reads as TGTGCCAGCAGTGTGGCTAGCGGGAGGGCCGGGGCAGAGACCCAGTACTTC.

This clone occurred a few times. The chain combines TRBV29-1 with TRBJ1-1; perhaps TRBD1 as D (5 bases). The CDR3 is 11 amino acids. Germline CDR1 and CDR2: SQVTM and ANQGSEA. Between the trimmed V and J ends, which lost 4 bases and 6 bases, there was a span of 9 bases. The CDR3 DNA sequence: TGCAGCGTTGTATGGGGCGCTGAAGCTTTCTTT. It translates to CSVVWGAEAFF. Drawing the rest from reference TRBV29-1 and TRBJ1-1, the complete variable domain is SAVISQKPSRDICQRGTSLTIQCQVDSQVTMMFWYRQQPGQSLTLIATANQGSEATYESGFVIDKFPISRPNLTFSTLTVSNMSPEDSSIYLCSVVWGAEAFFGQGTRLTVV.

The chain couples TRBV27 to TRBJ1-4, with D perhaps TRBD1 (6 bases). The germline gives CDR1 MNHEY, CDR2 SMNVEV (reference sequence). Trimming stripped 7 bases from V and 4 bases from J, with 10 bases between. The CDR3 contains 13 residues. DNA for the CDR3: TGTGCCAGCATGGACAGAAATAATGAAAAACTGTTTTTT. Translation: CASMDRNNEKLFF.

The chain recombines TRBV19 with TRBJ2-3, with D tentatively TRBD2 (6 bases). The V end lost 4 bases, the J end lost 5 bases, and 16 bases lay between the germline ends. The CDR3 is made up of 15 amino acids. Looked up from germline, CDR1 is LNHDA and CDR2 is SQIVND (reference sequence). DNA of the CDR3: TGTGCCAGTAGTACCTACCGGGAGTCACAAGATACGCAGTATTTT. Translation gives CASSTYRESQDTQYF.

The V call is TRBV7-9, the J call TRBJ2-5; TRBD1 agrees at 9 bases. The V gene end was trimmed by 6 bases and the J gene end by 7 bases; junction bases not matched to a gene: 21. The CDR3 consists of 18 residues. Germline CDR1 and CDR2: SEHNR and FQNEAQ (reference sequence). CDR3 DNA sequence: TGTGCCAGCAGACCCGGGACAGGGACTACCCAACCATCCGGGACCCAGTACTTC. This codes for CASRPGTGTTQPSGTQYF.

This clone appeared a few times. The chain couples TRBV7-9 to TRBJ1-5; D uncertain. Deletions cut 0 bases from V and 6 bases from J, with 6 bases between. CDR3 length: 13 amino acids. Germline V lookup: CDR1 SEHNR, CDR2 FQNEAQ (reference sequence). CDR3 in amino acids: CASSLAIGQPQHF. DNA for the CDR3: TGTGCCAGCAGCTTAGCGATCGGTCAGCCCCAGCATTTT. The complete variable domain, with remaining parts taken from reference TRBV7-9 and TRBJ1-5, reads DTGVSQNPRHKITKRGQNVTFRCDPISEHNRLYWYRQTLGQGPEFLTYFQNEAQLEKSRLLSDRFSAERPKGSFSTLEIQRTEQGDSAMYLCASSLAIGQPQHFGDGTRLSIL.

CDR3 nucleotide sequence: TGTGCCTGGAGCTCGGGACTAGCGGTGGAGACCCAGTACTTC. Its protein product is CAWSSGLAVETQYF. The V call is TRBV30, the J call TRBJ2-5; 11 bases align to TRBD2. The CDR3 is made up of 14 amino acids. Trimming took 3 bases from V and 5 from J; bases not matched to a gene: 5. CDR1 and CDR2 from the germline V gene are GTSNPN and SVGIG (reference sequence).

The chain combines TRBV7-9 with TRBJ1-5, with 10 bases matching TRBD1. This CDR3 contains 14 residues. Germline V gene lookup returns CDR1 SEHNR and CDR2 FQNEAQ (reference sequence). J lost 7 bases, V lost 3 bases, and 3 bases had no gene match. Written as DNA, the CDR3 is TGTGCCAGCAGCTTGGGGACAGGGGACCAGCCCCAGCATTTT. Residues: CASSLGTGDQPQHF.

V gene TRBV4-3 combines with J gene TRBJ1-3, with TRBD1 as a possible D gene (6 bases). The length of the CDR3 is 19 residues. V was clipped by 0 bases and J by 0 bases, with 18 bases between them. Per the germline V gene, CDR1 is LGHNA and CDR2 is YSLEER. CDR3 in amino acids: CASSQDGGEGEHSGNTIYF. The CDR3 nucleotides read TGCGCCAGCAGCCAAGATGGGGGAGAGGGGGAACACTCTGGAAACACCATATATTTT.

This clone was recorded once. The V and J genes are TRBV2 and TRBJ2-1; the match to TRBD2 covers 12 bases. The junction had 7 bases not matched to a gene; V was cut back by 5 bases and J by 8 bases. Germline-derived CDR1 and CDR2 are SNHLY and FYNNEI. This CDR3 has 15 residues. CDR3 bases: TGTGCCAGCAGTTTTCTAGCGGGGGGGCGGGATGAGCAGTTCTTC. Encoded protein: CASSFLAGGRDEQFF.

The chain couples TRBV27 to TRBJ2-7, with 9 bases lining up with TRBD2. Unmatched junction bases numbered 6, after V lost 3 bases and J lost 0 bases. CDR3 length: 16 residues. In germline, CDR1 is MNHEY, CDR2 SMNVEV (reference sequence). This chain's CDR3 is CASSFSSGETSYEQYF. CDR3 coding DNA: TGTGCCAGCAGTTTCTCTAGCGGGGAGACCTCCTACGAGCAGTACTTC.

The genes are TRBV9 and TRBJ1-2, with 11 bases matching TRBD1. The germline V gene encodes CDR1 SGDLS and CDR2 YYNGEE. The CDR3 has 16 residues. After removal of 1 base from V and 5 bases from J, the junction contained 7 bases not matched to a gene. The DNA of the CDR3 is TGTGCCAGCAGCGTAAGGACAGGGGGCGCGTTTTATGGCTACACCTTC. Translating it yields CASSVRTGGAFYGYTF.

The CDR3 DNA is TGTGCCAGCAGCTTCGAATTCGGACAGGGGAGCCAGCCCCAGCATTTT. It specifies CASSFEFGQGSQPQHF. V is TRBV7-9 and J is TRBJ1-5; 9 bases line up with TRBD1. Germline V gene sequence: CDR1 SEHNR, CDR2 FQNEAQ (reference sequence). After removal of 3 bases from V and 7 bases from J, the junction contained 10 bases not matched to a gene. The CDR3 is 16 amino acids.

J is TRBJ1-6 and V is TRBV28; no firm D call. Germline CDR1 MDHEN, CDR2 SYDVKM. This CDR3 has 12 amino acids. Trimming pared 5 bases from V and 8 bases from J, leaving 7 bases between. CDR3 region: CASSLIDSPLHF. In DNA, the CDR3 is TGTGCCAGCAGTCTAATTGATTCACCCCTCCACTTT.

CDR3 sequence reads: CASSFGQGSYNEQFF. The CDR3 DNA sequence: TGTGCCAGCAGTTTTGGTCAGGGGTCTTACAATGAGCAGTTCTTC. The chain recombines TRBV27 with TRBJ2-1; TRBD1 might be the D (6 bases). Trimming removed 3 bases from V and 4 bases from J, with 13 bases in between. Germline V gives CDR1 MNHEY, CDR2 SMNVEV (reference sequence). The CDR3 consists of 15 residues.

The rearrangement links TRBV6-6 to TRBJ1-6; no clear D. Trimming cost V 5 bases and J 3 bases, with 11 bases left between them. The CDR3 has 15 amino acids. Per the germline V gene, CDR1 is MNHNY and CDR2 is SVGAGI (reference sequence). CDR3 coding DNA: TGTGCCAGCAGTCCCCGAGGGATCTATAATTCACCCCTCCACTTT. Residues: CASSPRGIYNSPLHF.

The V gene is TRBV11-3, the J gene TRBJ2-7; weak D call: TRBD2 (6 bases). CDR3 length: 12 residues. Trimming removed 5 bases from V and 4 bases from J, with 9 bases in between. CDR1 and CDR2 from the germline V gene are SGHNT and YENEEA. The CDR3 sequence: CASSPGTYEQYF. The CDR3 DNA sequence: TGTGCCAGCAGCCCTGGGACTTACGAGCAGTACTTC.

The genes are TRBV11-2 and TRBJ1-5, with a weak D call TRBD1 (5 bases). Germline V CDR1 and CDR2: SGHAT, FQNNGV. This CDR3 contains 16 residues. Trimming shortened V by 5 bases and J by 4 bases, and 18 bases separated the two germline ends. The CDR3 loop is CASSLGTSRGNQPQHF. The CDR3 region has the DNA TGTGCCAGCAGCCTTGGGACTTCGAGAGGGAATCAGCCCCAGCATTTT.

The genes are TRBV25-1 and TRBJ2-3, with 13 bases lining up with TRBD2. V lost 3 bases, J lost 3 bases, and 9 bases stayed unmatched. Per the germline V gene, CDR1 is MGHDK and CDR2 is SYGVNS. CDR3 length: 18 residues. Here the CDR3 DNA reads TGTGCCAGCAGTGACCCTCCAGTACTAGCGGGGGGGACAGATACGCAGTATTTT. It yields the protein CASSDPPVLAGGTDTQYF.

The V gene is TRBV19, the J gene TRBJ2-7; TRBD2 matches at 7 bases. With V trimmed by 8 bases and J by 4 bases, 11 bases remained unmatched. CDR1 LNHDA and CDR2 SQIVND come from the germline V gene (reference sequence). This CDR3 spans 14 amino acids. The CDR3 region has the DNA TGTGCCAGTTCTAAACCGGGACTACCGTACGAGCAGTACTTC. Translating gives CASSKPGLPYEQYF. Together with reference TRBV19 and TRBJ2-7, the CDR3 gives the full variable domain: DGGITQSPKYLFRKEGQNVTLSCEQNLNHDAMYWYRQDPGQGLRLIYYSQIVNDFQKGDIAEGYSVSREKKESFPLTVTSAQKNPTAFYLCASSKPGLPYEQYFGPGTRLTVT.

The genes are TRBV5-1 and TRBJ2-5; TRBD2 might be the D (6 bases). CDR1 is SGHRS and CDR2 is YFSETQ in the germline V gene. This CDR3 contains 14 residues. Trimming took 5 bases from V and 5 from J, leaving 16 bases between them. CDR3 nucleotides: TGCGCCAGCAGATCAGAAGCGGGTCTGGAGACCCAGTACTTC. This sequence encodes CASRSEAGLETQYF. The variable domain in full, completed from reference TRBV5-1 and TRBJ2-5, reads KAGVTQTPRYLIKTRGQQVTLSCSPISGHRSVSWYQQTPGQGLQFLFEYFSETQRNKGNFPGRFSGRQFSNSRSEMNVSTLELGDSALYLCASRSEAGLETQYFGPGTRLLVL.

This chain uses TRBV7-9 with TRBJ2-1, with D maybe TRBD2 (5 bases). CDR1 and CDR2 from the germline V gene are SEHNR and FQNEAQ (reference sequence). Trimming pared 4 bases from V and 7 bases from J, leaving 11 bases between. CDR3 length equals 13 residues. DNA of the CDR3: TGTGCCAGCAGCTACCCGCGGGCGAATGAGCAGTTCTTC. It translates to CASSYPRANEQFF.

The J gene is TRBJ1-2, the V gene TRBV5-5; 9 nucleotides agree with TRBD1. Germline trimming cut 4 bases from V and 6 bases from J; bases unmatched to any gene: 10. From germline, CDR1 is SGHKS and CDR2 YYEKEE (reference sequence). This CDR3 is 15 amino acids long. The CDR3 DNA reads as TGTGCCAGCAGCCTAGTGAGGACAGGGGATCATGGCTACACCTTC. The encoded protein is CASSLVRTGDHGYTF.

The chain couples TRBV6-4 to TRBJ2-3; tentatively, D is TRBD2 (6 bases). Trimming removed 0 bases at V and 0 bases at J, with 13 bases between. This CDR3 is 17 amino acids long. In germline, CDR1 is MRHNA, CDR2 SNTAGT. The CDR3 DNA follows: TGTGCCAGCAGTGACTCGAGTACTAGCCAGAGCACAGATACGCAGTATTTT. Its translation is CASSDSSTSQSTDTQYF.

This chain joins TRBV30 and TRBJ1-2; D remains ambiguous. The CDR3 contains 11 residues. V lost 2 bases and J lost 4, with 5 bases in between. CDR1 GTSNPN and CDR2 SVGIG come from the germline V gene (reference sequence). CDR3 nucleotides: TGTGCCTGGAGTATTAGCTATGGCTACACCTTC. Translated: CAWSISYGYTF.

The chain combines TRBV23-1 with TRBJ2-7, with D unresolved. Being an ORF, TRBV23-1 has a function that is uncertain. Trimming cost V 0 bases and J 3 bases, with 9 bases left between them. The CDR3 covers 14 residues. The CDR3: CASSQSGRHYEQYF. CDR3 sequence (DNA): TGCGCCAGCAGTCAATCCGGCAGACACTACGAGCAGTACTTC.

The CDR3 region is CASSARDSINEKLFF. The CDR3 DNA sequence: TGTGCCAGCAGTGCACGGGACAGTATTAATGAAAAACTGTTTTTT. V gene TRBV6-5 combines with J gene TRBJ1-4, with 7 bases fitting TRBD1. V trimming: 5 bases; J trimming: 4 bases; junction bases outside the gene matches: 7. There are 15 residues in the CDR3. Looked up from germline, CDR1 is MNHEY and CDR2 is SVGAGI.